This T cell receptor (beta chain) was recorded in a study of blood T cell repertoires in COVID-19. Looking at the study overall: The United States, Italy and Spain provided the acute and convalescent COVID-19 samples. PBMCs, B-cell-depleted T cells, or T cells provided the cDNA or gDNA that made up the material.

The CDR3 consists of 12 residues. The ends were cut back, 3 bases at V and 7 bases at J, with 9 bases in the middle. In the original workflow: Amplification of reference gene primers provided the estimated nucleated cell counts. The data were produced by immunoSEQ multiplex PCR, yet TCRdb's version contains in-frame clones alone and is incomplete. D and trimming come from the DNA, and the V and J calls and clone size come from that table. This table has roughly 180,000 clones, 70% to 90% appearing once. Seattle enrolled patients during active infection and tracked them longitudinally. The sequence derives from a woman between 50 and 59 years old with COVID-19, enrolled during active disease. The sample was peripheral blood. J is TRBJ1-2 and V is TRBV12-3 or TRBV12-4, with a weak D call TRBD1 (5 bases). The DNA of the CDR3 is TGTGCCAGCAGTTTGACAGTCGGTGGCTACACCTTC. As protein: CASSLTVGGYTF.